Below are 12 T cell receptor beta chains sequenced from a single sample in a study of radiation and T cells in renal cell carcinoma. TCRdb's table, derived via immunoSEQ multiplex PCR, lists solely in-frame clones and lacks some. The table has 130,000 to 150,000 clones, 86% seen once; the top ten hold 15% to 20%. Specified time point: blood 4 weeks post-SBRT, at nephrectomy. Sample treatment: 15 Gy SBRT to primary tumor, nephrectomy 4 weeks later. The source was blood, collected from a patient whose treatment included radiotherapy and nephrectomy. These TCRs come from a woman aged 50 to 65 with renal cell carcinoma.

The V gene is TRBV28, the J gene TRBJ2-1; D possibly matches TRBD1 or TRBD2 (6 bases each). V was trimmed by 7 bases and J by 4 bases, leaving 17 bases between them. The CDR3 has 15 amino acids. Germline assignment: CDR1 MDHEN and CDR2 SYDVKM. The CDR3 region has the DNA TGTGCCAGCATGACAGGCGGGGAGACGTACAATGAGCAGTTCTTC. Translating it yields CASMTGGETYNEQFF.

The J gene is TRBJ2-3, the V gene TRBV9; D is possibly TRBD1 (6 bases). Germline-derived CDR1 and CDR2 are SGDLS and YYNGEE. Trimming took 4 bases from V and 0 from J, leaving 12 bases between them. The CDR3 runs 15 residues. CDR3 region: CASSPQGWSTDTQYF. Written as DNA, the CDR3 is TGTGCCAGCAGCCCCCAGGGGTGGAGCACAGATACGCAGTATTTT. Complete variable domain (other parts from reference TRBV9 and TRBJ2-3): DSGVTQTPKHLITATGQRVTLRCSPRSGDLSVYWYQQSLDQGLQFLIQYYNGEERAKGNILERFSAQQFPDLHSELNLSSLELGDSALYFCASSPQGWSTDTQYFGPGTRLTVL.

For the CDR3, the DNA is TGTGCCAGCGCCGGCAGAATAAACACTGAAGCTTTCTTT. Protein: CASAGRINTEAFF. This sequence joins TRBV2 and TRBJ1-1; D not resolved. CDR1 SNHLY and CDR2 FYNNEI come from the germline V gene. V lost 8 bases and J 2 bases, leaving 12 bases between the germline ends. This CDR3 region has 13 residues.

This clone was picked up one time. The gene calls are TRBV28 and TRBJ2-1, with 7 nucleotides matching TRBD1. Trimming took 4 bases from V and 6 from J; bases not matched to a gene: 3. This CDR3 has 13 residues. From germline, CDR1 is MDHEN and CDR2 SYDVKM. As DNA, the CDR3 is TGTGCCAGCAGTTCCGGACAGGTCAATGAGCAGTTCTTC. This encodes CASSSGQVNEQFF.

The rearrangement joins TRBV7-8 to TRBJ1-5; TRBD1 is a possible D gene (6 bases). V was cut by 5 bases and J by 0 bases, with 14 bases left in between. The germline V gene has CDR1 SGHVS and CDR2 FQNEAQ. The CDR3 consists of 16 residues. The CDR3 DNA reads TGTGCCAGCAGCCGCGGGGGACATTATAGCAATCAGCCCCAGCATTTT. Protein product: CASSRGGHYSNQPQHF.

The chain couples TRBV7-7 to TRBJ2-5; 9 nucleotides match TRBD1. Germline CDR1 reads SSHAT; CDR2 reads FNYEAQ (reference sequence). Trimming took 5 bases from V and 5 from J; bases not matched to a gene: 9. The CDR3 has 15 amino acids. The CDR3 nucleotides are TGTGCCAGCAGCGTAGGGACAGGGCGGGACGAGACCCAGTACTTC. Protein: CASSVGTGRDETQYF.

This chain uses TRBV28 with TRBJ1-3, with D unclear. Germline CDR1 reads MDHEN; CDR2 reads SYDVKM. The CDR3 loop spans 16 amino acids. V lost 4 bases and J 0 bases, leaving 13 bases between the germline ends. CDR3 in DNA: TGTGCCAGCAGTTCCCCTAGTACGAGCTCTGGAAACACCATATATTTT. Amino acids: CASSSPSTSSGNTIYF.

The gene calls are TRBV5-1 and TRBJ1-3; a possible D gene is TRBD1 (5 bases). The ends were cut back, 4 bases at V and 0 bases at J, with 11 bases in the middle. The CDR3 runs 15 residues. Germline CDR1 SGHRS, CDR2 YFSETQ. The CDR3 loop is CASSLTGLSGNTIYF. In DNA form, the CDR3 reads TGCGCCAGCAGCCTTACAGGCCTCTCTGGAAACACCATATATTTT.

This chain uses TRBV5-4 with TRBJ2-3, with TRBD1 as a possible D gene (7 bases). The germline V and J ends were trimmed by 4 bases and 1 base, with 13 bases remaining between them. Germline V CDR1 and CDR2: SGHNT, YYREEE (reference sequence). The CDR3 spans 15 residues. The chain's CDR3 is CASSRSRGGTDTQYF. In nucleotides, the CDR3 is TGTGCCAGCAGCCGATCCAGGGGGGGCACAGATACGCAGTATTTT.

This clone was seen a single time. Other DNA variants within this sample encode the same CDR3. V gene TRBV7-2 combines with J gene TRBJ1-5, with D unclear. The CDR3 is 12 amino acids. Germline-derived CDR1 and CDR2 are SGHTA and FQGNSA. V lost 1 base to trimming and J lost 4 bases, with 2 bases between them. CDR3 in DNA: TGTGCCAGCAGCTTAGGGAATCAGCCCCAGCATTTT. It yields the protein CASSLGNQPQHF.

The J gene is TRBJ2-1, the V gene TRBV6-5; possible D gene TRBD2, 6 bases. This CDR3 is built from 15 residues. Deletions cut 2 bases from V and 4 bases from J, with 12 bases between. The germline gives CDR1 MNHEY, CDR2 SVGAGI. The DNA for the CDR3 is TGTGCCAGCAGTTACGGCGGGGATCGATACAATGAGCAGTTCTTC. Translated, it gives CASSYGGDRYNEQFF.

The V gene is TRBV10-3, the J gene TRBJ2-7; 11 bases are shared with TRBD1. The CDR3 extends over 15 amino acids. The V gene end was trimmed by 4 bases and the J gene end by 3 bases; junction bases not matched to a gene: 5. The germline V gene has CDR1 ENHRY and CDR2 SYGVKD. The CDR3: CAISGGQGGFYEQYF. The DNA for the CDR3 is TGTGCCATCAGTGGGGGACAGGGGGGATTCTACGAGCAGTACTTC.